The sequence of this TCR beta chain was determined in a study of blood T cell repertoires in COVID-19. Turning to the study itself: Sites across the United States, Italy and Spain contributed samples from acute and convalescent COVID-19.

Per the study methods: Reference gene primer amplification gave estimated nucleated cell counts. Sequencing was performed with immunoSEQ multiplex PCR; in TCRdb, only in-frame clones are kept and a portion is missing. Clone size and the V and J calls come from that table; the DNA yielded D and trimming. The table records more than 200,000 clones, around 84% of them present only once. The study recruited people aged about 18 to 95 years across some 23 US areas. The V gene's germline CDR1 is SGDLS and CDR2 YYNGEE. The V and J ends lost 0 bases and 7 bases, in that order; junction bases with no gene match: 3. The CDR3 totals 14 residues.

The sequence derives from a woman aged 40-49 years with acute COVID-19. The sequenced material came from PBMCs or T cells enriched from blood (not recorded which). The chain couples TRBV9 to TRBJ1-4; the match to TRBD1 covers 7 bases. The DNA for the CDR3 is TGTGCCAGCAGCGTAGGACAGGGATTTGAAAAACTGTTTTTT. Translated: CASSVGQGFEKLFF.